This TCR beta chain comes out of a study of Graves' ophthalmopathy and Graves' hyperthyroidism. Looking at the study overall: Ahead of any treatment, peripheral blood was obtained at the initial diagnosis.

The CDR3 has 15 residues. Germline CDR1 and CDR2: LNHDA and SQIVND (reference sequence). V gave up 8 bases and J gave up 1 base; unmatched junction bases: 7. This clonotype occurred many times. Thyroid ultrasound, orbital computed tomography, TRAb, serum thyroxine and clinical symptoms formed the basis of diagnosis. Transcripts of RNA were the source for amplifying TCR beta CDR3 regions. HTBI primers were employed in first-round RT-PCR, then a second-round multiplex PCR followed. Each CDR3 protein is one row after TCRdb ran MiXCR on the multiplex PCR reads. The data show a few hundred thousand distinct CDR3 sequences, approximately 16% seen once.

Sequenced material: peripheral blood. This clonotype originated in a woman aged 18-29 years with Graves' ophthalmopathy. The chain links TRBV19 to TRBJ2-7, with 11 bases aligning to TRBD1. The CDR3 here is CASGTGTGGSYEQYF. DNA for the CDR3: TGTGCCAGTGGCACCGGGACAGGGGGTTCCTACGAGCAGTACTTC.